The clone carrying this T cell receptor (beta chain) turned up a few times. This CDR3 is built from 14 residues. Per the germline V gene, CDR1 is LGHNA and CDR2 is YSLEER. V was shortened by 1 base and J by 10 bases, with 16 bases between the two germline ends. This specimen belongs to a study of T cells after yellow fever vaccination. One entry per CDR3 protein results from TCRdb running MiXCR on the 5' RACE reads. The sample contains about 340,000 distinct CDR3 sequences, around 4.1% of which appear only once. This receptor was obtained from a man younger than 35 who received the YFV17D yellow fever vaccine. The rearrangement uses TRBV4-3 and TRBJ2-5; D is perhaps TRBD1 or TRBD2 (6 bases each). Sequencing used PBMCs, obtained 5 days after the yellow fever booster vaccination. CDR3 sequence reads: CASSQGRERGDQYF. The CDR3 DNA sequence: TGCGCCAGCAGCCAAGGTCGAGAAAGGGGGGACCAGTACTTC.